This T cell receptor beta chain was identified in a study of vaccination and CD4 T cells after COVID-19 (dated by TCRdb to between 2021 and 2024). Describing the broader study: The convalescent cohort included six males and four females, with two Hispanic individuals, seven Caucasians, two Asians and one multiracial person. Each participant got two doses of either the Pfizer-BioNTech BNT162b2 vaccine (n=8) or the Moderna mRNA-1273 vaccine (n=2). Post-COVID blood samples were collected from convalescent patients a median of around 100 days after diagnosis, with a range of about 35 to 161 days. The time from the second vaccine dose to post-vaccine blood sampling had a median of approximately 72 days and ranged from about 12 to 241 days. Overlapping spike peptide pools from SARS-CoV-2 and from the common cold coronaviruses HCoV-NL63, HCoV-OC43 and HCoV-229E were used as culture stimuli. Control cultures received a CEFX viral epitope pool as the positive control, an HIV-1 Nef peptide pool as the negative control, or no peptide. In over 8 COVID-19 convalescent patients and 4 infection-naive healthy vaccine recipients, researchers compared the spike-specific CD4+ TCR repertoire from before mRNA vaccination with the repertoire from after.

Summary of the overall study and its limitations: Nearly all vaccine-specific clones in convalescent patients (304 of 307) were mono-reactive for SARS-CoV-2 spike rather than cross-reactive with common cold coronaviruses. In convalescent patients, a median around 86% of post-vaccine SARS-CoV-2-reactive clones were detected only after vaccination, suggesting vaccine-specific priming. The median count of SARS-CoV-2-reactive clonotypes went up from around 21 after infection to roughly 38 after vaccination, although the change was not significant. The study included relatively few convalescent patients and did not analyze early timepoints after natural infection.

Reading the label with the study, this specimen's treatment or condition is: approximately 11-day PBMC culture with coronavirus spike peptide pools or control peptides (ViraFEST assay). To expand antigen-specific T cells with peptide pools and then pick out the expanded clonotypes through TCR sequencing, the study relied on the ViraFEST assay. Healthy vaccine recipients had no prior SARS-CoV-2 infection, confirmed by negative nucleocapsid antibody tests before and after vaccination. PBMCs were cultured at two million per well in IMDM supplemented with around 5.5% human AB serum and around 10 IU/ml IL-2, with about 10 ug/ml peptide pools added. Half of the culture medium was replaced with fresh IL-2-containing medium on days 3 and 7. After approximately eleven days of culture, CD4+ T cells were isolated by negative selection with the EasySep CD4+ T cell isolation kit. Ficoll-Paque Plus gradient centrifugation was used to isolate PBMCs from whole blood, and the isolated PBMCs were then either used fresh or cryopreserved at -140C. Each culture condition was generally run in triplicate wells.

The V end loses 5 bases and the J end loses 2 bases, and a stretch of 18 bases separates them. The CDR3 goes from the cysteine to the phenylalanine over 16 residues. Only CDR3 DNA remains: 48 bases, in frame from the first base. The germline V gene specifies SGHNT as CDR1 and YENEEA as CDR2. This clonotype has a handful of counts. Its cognate antigen has yet to be identified. Nothing much larger sits one base from this clone, and base qualities are not available. Receptor amplification or capture employed PCR. DNA from cultured CD4+ T cells was subjected to TCR sequencing with the Oncomine TCR Beta short-read assay at the Johns Hopkins FTIC core. The QIAamp micro DNA kit was used to extract genomic DNA from the cultured CD4+ T cells. Oncomine TCR Beta libraries from cultured CD4+ T cells were pooled using unique dual indexes and sequenced on an Illumina iSeq 100. The study's processing was this. Non-productive sequences were removed, and CDR3s not starting with C, not ending with F or W, or shorter than 7 amino acids were discarded. The MANAFEST web application was used to identify antigen-specific clonotypes by comparing peptide-stimulated wells against reference wells and other culture wells. To be called positive, a clone needed an FDR below 0.05, an odds ratio above 5, and a productive frequency above 0.1% in at least two of three replicate wells. A clonotype counted as cross-reactive if it showed significant expansion both in the SARS-CoV-2 spike wells and in at least one common cold coronavirus spike condition. Similarity between CDR3 sequences was evaluated in R version 3.6.1 using Levenshtein distances (stringdist) and unrooted phylogenetic trees (ape). The public reads were reanalyzed by TCRdb: fastp trimming at Q25, MiXCR alignment, in-frame beta chains only. One record per CDR3 amino acid sequence lists the most common genes and DNA. V and J calls and clone size were set by TCRdb, not the authors. The sample contains some 14,000 distinct CDR3 sequences, roughly 22% of them found a single time. The ten largest clones take up roughly 12% of the sample.

The specimen was CD4+ T cells from blood, cultured in vitro, collected before SARS-CoV-2 vaccination. The V and J segments used are TRBV11-3 and TRBJ2-5; TRBD2 could be the D gene, as 6 bases match. The receptor's source is a human donor who received a COVID-19 vaccine. The CDR3 protein sequence reads: CASSPQGSGYQETQYF. The nucleotide sequence reads as follows: TGTGCCAGCAGCCCCCAAGGTAGCGGCTATCAAGAGACCCAGTACTTC.